The 5 T cell receptor beta chains reported below all come from one sample, sequenced in a study of Graves' ophthalmopathy and Graves' hyperthyroidism. The TCR beta CDR3 regions underwent amplification from RNA transcripts. First-round RT-PCR employed HTBI primers, with a second-round multiplex PCR after it. TCRdb redid the calling of the multiplex PCR reads with MiXCR, one entry per CDR3 protein. Of more than 1,000,000 distinct CDR3 sequences in the sample, about two fifths were seen once. Input material: peripheral blood or thyroid tissue (not recorded which). All receptors come from an adult man with Graves' hyperthyroidism.

The table lists this clonotype with many counts. This chain joins TRBV29-1 and TRBJ1-4, with a possible D match to TRBD1 (6 bases). CDR3 length: 15 amino acids. Trimming removed 6 bases at V and 7 bases at J, with 21 bases between. Germline CDR1 and CDR2: SQVTM and ANQGSEA. The DNA for the CDR3 is TGCAGCGTAAAACCGCTGGGACATATTGGTGAAAAACTGTTTTTT. This encodes CSVKPLGHIGEKLFF.

This chain uses TRBV7-2 with TRBJ1-1; D unresolved. Germline CDR1 is SGHTA and CDR2 is FQGNSA. Trimming removed 3 bases at V and 4 bases at J, with 12 bases between. The CDR3 is made up of 14 amino acids. The DNA for the CDR3 is TGTGCCAGCAGCTTGAGACCGGGCGGCACTGAAGCTTTCTTT. Its protein product is CASSLRPGGTEAFF.

There are many counts of this clonotype. A read error may produce the germline difference seen at one junction end. The genes are TRBV2 and TRBJ2-6; TRBD1 or TRBD2 may be the D gene (5 bases each). Germline loops: CDR1 SNHLY, CDR2 FYNNEI. This CDR3 has 17 amino acids. The DNA of the CDR3 is TGTGCCAGCAGTGAACGGACCGACGCGGTCGGGGCCAACATCCTGACTTTC. Translating it yields CASSERTDAVGANILTF.

A note on this clonotype: A read error may explain this, as a much larger clone is one base away. The chain is built from TRBV5-1 and TRBJ1-5; 7 nucleotides agree with TRBD1. V was clipped by 4 bases and J by 6 bases; unmatched bases: 7. Germline CDR1 and CDR2: SGHRS and YFSETQ. The CDR3 length is 14 residues. CDR3 in DNA: TGCGCCAGCAGCACAGGGGTGGAGGTTCAGCCCCAGCATTTT. It encodes CASSTGVEVQPQHF.

The chain uses TRBV6-5 and TRBJ2-2, with 9 bases lining up with TRBD2. Looked up from germline, CDR1 is MNHEY and CDR2 is SVGAGI. This CDR3 region has 16 residues. The V gene end was trimmed by 5 bases and the J gene end by 7 bases; junction bases not matched to a gene: 11. CDR3 coding DNA: TGTGCCAGCAGTGGGCTTGGAGCGGGGGGAATCGGGGAGCTGTTTTTT. This gives the protein CASSGLGAGGIGELFF.